Shown below are 3 T cell receptor beta chains from a single sample sequenced in a study of T cells expressing NK-cell markers. Using the 5' RACE reads, TCRdb records one entry per CDR3 protein without DNA. Listed are hundreds of thousands of distinct CDR3 sequences; 6% to 8% falls within the top ten. The sample was blood T cells: a sorted CD56 or NKG2C T cell subset, CD4+ or CD8+ T cells, or bulk PBMC T cells (not recorded which). These receptors came from a woman aged 18 to 75 in good health.

The CDR3 sequence: CASSQARGPYEQYF. The chain carries TRBV4-3 and TRBJ2-7. Germline CDR1 and CDR2: LGHNA and YSLEER. The CDR3 is 14 amino acids.

The chain couples TRBV7-2 to TRBJ2-2; TCRdb's assignment of TRBD1 cannot be checked, as there is no DNA. The CDR3 extends over 12 amino acids. Germline V gene sequence: CDR1 SGHTA, CDR2 FQGNSA. CDR3 sequence reads: CASSSRTRELFF.

The chain joins TRBV7-8 to TRBJ2-1; TCRdb's assignment of TRBD2 cannot be checked, as there is no DNA. From germline, CDR1 is SGHVS and CDR2 FQNEAQ. This CDR3 spans 16 amino acids. Here the CDR3 reads CASSLQSGSSYNEQFF.